One sample yielded the 20 T cell receptor beta chains listed below, sequenced in a study of blood T cell repertoires in COVID-19. Generated by immunoSEQ multiplex PCR, the TCRdb table keeps only in-frame clones and is missing some. This table has 430,000 or so clones, approximately 88% appearing once. Input material: PBMCs or T cells enriched from blood (not recorded which). The source of these receptors is a woman in her thirties or forties who had recovered from COVID-19.

The chain has TRBV3-1 (or the pseudogene TRBV3-2) and TRBJ2-6; TRBD1 aligns across 7 bases. The CDR3 is 18 amino acids. The germline gives CDR1 LGHDT, CDR2 YNNKEL (reference sequence). The J segment lost 0 bases and the V segment lost 4 bases, leaving 9 bases of the junction unmatched. In DNA, the CDR3 is TGTGCCAGCAGCCGAACGACAGGGTTCCCCTCTGGGGCCAACGTCCTGACTTTC. Its protein product is CASSRTTGFPSGANVLTF.

The chain has TRBV7-9 and TRBJ1-2, with D maybe TRBD1 (5 bases). Germline V CDR1 and CDR2: SEHNR, FQNEAQ (reference sequence). The CDR3 consists of 15 residues. V shed 1 base and J shed 4 bases, with 13 bases lying between them. CDR3 in amino acids: CASSLGAGYFYGYTF. The CDR3 DNA sequence: TGTGCCAGCAGCTTAGGAGCAGGGTATTTCTATGGCTACACCTTC.

This sequence joins TRBV4-3 and TRBJ1-5; D unclear. This CDR3 comprises 14 residues. Germline V lookup: CDR1 LGHNA, CDR2 YSLEER. Deletions cut 0 bases from V and 9 bases from J, with 12 bases between. CDR3 protein: CASSQDRGVWPQHF. In nucleotides, the CDR3 is TGCGCCAGCAGCCAAGATCGTGGAGTCTGGCCCCAGCATTTT.

The chain has TRBV6-5 and TRBJ2-1; D gene uncertain. With 4 bases removed from V and 5 bases from J, the gap between germline ends came to 15 bases. The CDR3 runs 15 residues. The germline V gene encodes CDR1 MNHEY and CDR2 SVGAGI. The CDR3 loop reads CASSFRPLSNNEQFF. The CDR3 bases are TGTGCCAGCAGTTTTCGGCCCCTTAGCAACAATGAGCAGTTCTTC.

The chain links TRBV7-8 to TRBJ1-2; possibly TRBD1 for D (5 bases). This CDR3 contains 12 residues. The germline V gene has CDR1 SGHVS and CDR2 FQNEAQ. Between the trimmed V and J ends, which lost 5 bases and 6 bases, there was a span of 10 bases. The DNA for the CDR3 is TGTGCCAGCAGCCTGGGGGGGAATGGCTACACCTTC. This encodes CASSLGGNGYTF.

V usage is TRBV4-1 and J usage is TRBJ1-1; TRBD1 matches 10 bases. Germline V gene sequence: CDR1 MGHRA, CDR2 YSYEKL. Trimming cost V 0 bases and J 4 bases; bases outside gene matches: 2. The CDR3 runs 15 residues. The CDR3 sequence: CASSQEDRGATEAFF. The CDR3 DNA reads TGCGCCAGCAGCCAAGAGGACAGGGGGGCCACTGAAGCTTTCTTT.

This chain uses TRBV9 with TRBJ1-2, with D hard to call. Germline lookup yields CDR1 SGDLS and CDR2 YYNGEE. With 1 base removed from V and 6 bases from J, the gap between germline ends came to 10 bases. CDR3 length: 13 amino acids. The CDR3 DNA reads as TGTGCCAGCAGCGTATCTCAAACGGATGGCTACACCTTC. Translated: CASSVSQTDGYTF.

The rearrangement links TRBV29-1 to TRBJ1-2, with TRBD1 as a possible D gene (5 bases). The germline V and J ends were trimmed by 2 bases and 8 bases, with 18 bases remaining between them. Looked up from germline, CDR1 is SQVTM and CDR2 is ANQGSEA. The CDR3 has 14 residues. CDR3 loop: CSVERSGVPGGYTF. The CDR3 nucleotides are TGCAGCGTTGAACGTTCGGGGGTGCCGGGGGGCTACACCTTC.

The rearrangement joins TRBV7-8 to TRBJ2-1; 7 bases are shared with TRBD2. V gave up 5 bases and J gave up 0 bases; unmatched junction bases: 10. The CDR3 is 17 amino acids. Germline V gives CDR1 SGHVS, CDR2 FQNEAQ. The DNA for the CDR3 is TGTGCCAGCAGCCCCCGTGAAGGCGGGGGCTCCTACAATGAGCAGTTCTTC. The encoded protein is CASSPREGGGSYNEQFF.

The rearrangement joins TRBV7-9 to TRBJ1-5, with 8 bases that match TRBD1. V shed 5 bases and J 0 bases; nucleotides not matched to a gene: 6. CDR1 is SEHNR, CDR2 FQNEAQ, per germline (reference sequence). The CDR3 runs 16 residues. The chain's CDR3 is CASSVDREYSNQPQHF. CDR3 sequence (DNA): TGTGCCAGCAGCGTGGACAGGGAGTATAGCAATCAGCCCCAGCATTTT.

This chain links TRBV6-4 with TRBJ2-3, with 8 bases fitting TRBD2. Germline V gives CDR1 MRHNA, CDR2 SNTAGT. Losses at the gene ends were 2 bases for V and 5 bases for J; bases not matched to a gene: 6. The CDR3 is 15 amino acids. CDR3 coding DNA: TGTGCCAGCAGTGACCAAGCGGGAGTGGTAGATACGCAGTATTTT. Translated, it gives CASSDQAGVVDTQYF.

This clone was observed a handful of times. This sequence joins TRBV9 and TRBJ2-4, with D perhaps TRBD1 (6 bases). The length of the CDR3 is 15 residues. Germline V gene lookup returns CDR1 SGDLS and CDR2 YYNGEE. Trimming shortened V by 4 bases and J by 0 bases, and 11 bases separated the two germline ends. The CDR3 loop is CASSTPQGAKNIQYF. DNA for the CDR3: TGTGCCAGCAGCACCCCACAGGGAGCCAAAAACATTCAGTACTTC. Complete variable domain (other parts from reference TRBV9 and TRBJ2-4): DSGVTQTPKHLITATGQRVTLRCSPRSGDLSVYWYQQSLDQGLQFLIQYYNGEERAKGNILERFSAQQFPDLHSELNLSSLELGDSALYFCASSTPQGAKNIQYFGAGTRLSVL.

The chain carries TRBV6-5 and TRBJ2-3, with D tentatively TRBD1 (6 bases). The CDR3 is 14 residues long. The germline CDR1 and CDR2 sequences are MNHEY and SVGAGI. Trimming took 6 bases from V and 4 from J, leaving 14 bases between them. This CDR3 is CASRGLGGSDTQYF. CDR3 in DNA: TGTGCCAGCAGGGGGCTAGGGGGATCAGATACGCAGTATTTT.

V gene TRBV13 combines with J gene TRBJ1-2, with 10 bases matching TRBD1. Germline trimming cut 5 bases from V and 4 bases from J; bases unmatched to any gene: 4. The length of the CDR3 is 14 residues. Germline CDR1 reads PRHDT; CDR2 reads FYEKMQ (reference sequence). The CDR3, as DNA: TGTGCCAGCAGCGACAGGGGGCGCCCCTATGGCTACACCTTC. Encoded protein: CASSDRGRPYGYTF.

The chain recombines TRBV11-2 with TRBJ2-1, with D maybe TRBD2 (6 bases). Germline-derived CDR1 and CDR2 are SGHAT and FQNNGV. The CDR3 covers 16 residues. Trimming shortened V by 4 bases and J by 0 bases, and 13 bases separated the two germline ends. CDR3 coding DNA: TGTGCCAGCAGCTCACTGGGGGGAGTCTCCTACAATGAGCAGTTCTTC. Protein product: CASSSLGGVSYNEQFF.

This chain links TRBV3-1 (or the pseudogene TRBV3-2) with TRBJ1-1; TRBD1 agrees at 7 bases. Per germline, CDR1 LGHDT and CDR2 YNNKEL (reference sequence). The CDR3 contains 14 residues. Trimming at V came to 5 bases and at J to 5 bases, leaving 8 bases not matched to a gene. CDR3 residues: CASSEYRGITEAFF. CDR3 coding DNA: TGTGCCAGCAGCGAATACAGGGGAATAACTGAAGCTTTCTTT.

The chain couples TRBV19 to TRBJ1-5; D unclear. Per the germline V gene, CDR1 is LNHDA and CDR2 is SQIVND (reference sequence). Trimming removed 6 bases at V and 4 bases at J, with 10 bases between. This CDR3 region has 13 residues. The CDR3 DNA sequence: TGTGCCAGTAGGGGTAGGGAGAATCAGCCCCAGCATTTT. Encoded protein: CASRGRENQPQHF.

The chain couples TRBV5-1 to TRBJ2-7, with D possibly matching TRBD2 (5 bases). The CDR3 extends over 17 amino acids. Germline CDR1 SGHRS, CDR2 YFSETQ. V was clipped by 0 bases and J by 3 bases, with 19 bases between them. The CDR3 DNA sequence: TGCGCCAGCAGCTTGGGTGGTTCGGCACTACGGGGCTACGAGCAGTACTTC. Translated: CASSLGGSALRGYEQYF. The full variable domain, completed using reference TRBV5-1 and TRBJ2-7, is KAGVTQTPRYLIKTRGQQVTLSCSPISGHRSVSWYQQTPGQGLQFLFEYFSETQRNKGNFPGRFSGRQFSNSRSEMNVSTLELGDSALYLCASSLGGSALRGYEQYFGPGTRLTVT.

The chain carries TRBV27 and TRBJ1-5, with TRBD1 identical over 12 bases. In germline, CDR1 is MNHEY, CDR2 SMNVEV (reference sequence). The CDR3 has 15 residues. V trimming: 5 bases; J trimming: 7 bases; junction bases outside the gene matches: 6. The CDR3 DNA reads TGTGCCAGCAGTGGCGGGACAGGGGGCGGGCAGCCCCAGCATTTT. Its protein is CASSGGTGGGQPQHF.

This chain uses TRBV27 with TRBJ1-1; D is unclear. Germline CDR1 MNHEY, CDR2 SMNVEV (reference sequence). This CDR3 contains 14 residues. The V end was cut by 6 bases, the J end by 3 bases, with 14 bases between. CDR3 amino acids: CASRPSGDHTEAFF. As DNA, the CDR3 is TGTGCCAGCAGGCCGAGTGGAGATCACACTGAAGCTTTCTTT.